A selection of T cell receptor beta chains follows, all from one sample in a study of CD8 T cells in ankylosing spondylitis. From the 5' RACE reads, TCRdb called clonotypes with MiXCR, one entry per CDR3 protein. The sample lists 380,000 or so distinct CDR3 sequences, 20% to 25% occurring once. Sequencing was carried out using blood, either unsorted or a sorted T cell fraction (not recorded which). These receptors were collected from a male donor with ankylosing spondylitis or in good health (not recorded which). Each CDR3 is given with its conserved first and last residue. D genes are given only for firm matches. For some rows the clone size is stated as once, few or many, or as a class when expanded; others skip it.

D	size	V	J	CDR3	DNA
TRBD1	.	TRBV28	TRBJ2-7	CASSFDDRGTEQYF	TGTGCCAGCAGTTTCGATGACAGGGGGACCGAGCAGTACTTC
TRBD2	.	TRBV2	TRBJ2-7	CASSATRLAAGEQYF	TGTGCCAGCAGTGCTACTCGACTAGCGGCGGGCGAGCAGTACTTC
.	.	TRBV2	TRBJ2-3	CASSEAPRETSTDTQYF	TGTGCCAGCAGTGAAGCCCCTCGTGAGACTAGCACAGATACGCAGTATTTT
.	.	TRBV4-1	TRBJ2-7	CASSQGDTIYEQYF	TGCGCCAGCAGCCAAGGGGACACCATCTACGAGCAGTACTTC
TRBD1	.	TRBV27	TRBJ1-5	CASSLTGADQPQHF	TGTGCCAGCAGTTTAACAGGGGCCGATCAGCCCCAGCATTTT
.	.	TRBV6-1	TRBJ2-7	CASSLDSGPYEQYF	TGTGCCAGCAGTCTAGACAGTGGACCCTACGAGCAGTACTTC
TRBD2	few	TRBV9	TRBJ2-5	CASSPGTSGGAGETQYF	TGTGCCAGCAGCCCCGGGACTAGCGGGGGGGCCGGGGAGACCCAGTACTTC
TRBD2	.	TRBV29-1	TRBJ2-3	CSVEGSSGGGNTDTQYF	TGCAGCGTTGAAGGGTCTAGCGGGGGTGGGAACACAGATACGCAGTATTTT
.	.	TRBV29-1	TRBJ2-5	CSVDDRGYQETQYF	TGCAGCGTTGACGACAGAGGGTACCAAGAGACCCAGTACTTC
TRBD2	many	TRBV4-1	TRBJ2-3	CASSQDWTSGTDTQYF	TGTGCCAGCAGCCAAGATTGGACTAGCGGAACAGATACGCAGTATTTT
TRBD1	.	TRBV30	TRBJ2-3	CAWSVTGGTDTQYF	TGTGCCTGGAGTGTGACAGGGGGCACAGATACGCAGTATTTT
.	.	TRBV12-3/TRBV12-4	TRBJ2-3	CASSLPGNTQYF	TGTGCCAGCAGTTTACCGGGGAATACGCAGTATTTT
TRBD1	.	TRBV3-1	TRBJ2-2	CASSHEGQSGNTGELFF	TGTGCCAGCAGCCACGAGGGACAGTCGGGGAACACCGGGGAGCTGTTTTTT
TRBD1	.	TRBV11-1	TRBJ2-3	CASSLVGRDSEIRTDTQYF	TGTGCCAGCAGCTTAGTAGGCCGGGACAGTGAGATTCGCACAGATACGCAGTATTTT
.	.	TRBV7-6	TRBJ2-2	CASSLFVLQGYSLNTGELFF	TGTGCCAGCAGCTTATTCGTCTTACAGGGATATTCACTTAACACCGGGGAGCTGTTTTTT
.	few	TRBV7-2	TRBJ2-3	CASSPRVSTDTQYF	TGTGCCAGCAGCCCCCGCGTCAGCACAGATACGCAGTATTTT
TRBD2	many	TRBV12-3/TRBV12-4	TRBJ2-1	CASSREGITYNEQFF	TGTGCCAGCAGCCGGGAGGGGATCACCTACAATGAGCAGTTCTTC
TRBD2	.	TRBV28	TRBJ2-3	CASRRGQRGGWGTQYF	TGTGCCAGCAGACGGGGGCAGCGGGGGGGCTGGGGTACGCAGTATTTT
.	few	TRBV20-1	TRBJ2-1	CSAPLGAYNEQFF	TGCAGTGCCCCCCTCGGCGCCTACAATGAGCAGTTCTTC
TRBD2	.	TRBV20-1	TRBJ2-1	CSARDGGGEQFF	TGCAGTGCTAGAGATGGCGGGGGGGAGCAGTTCTTC
.	.	TRBV6-5	TRBJ2-7	CASSYSTGGSGEQYF	TGTGCCAGCAGTTACTCGACCGGCGGCAGCGGGGAGCAGTACTTC
.	.	TRBV9	TRBJ2-6	CASSVVGGHRPSSGANVLTF	TGTGCCAGCAGCGTAGTAGGTGGACACCGACCGAGCTCTGGGGCCAACGTCCTGACTTTC
TRBD2	.	TRBV7-6	TRBJ2-3	CASATSSTDTQYF	TGTGCCAGCGCGACTAGCTCCACAGATACGCAGTATTTT
.	.	TRBV12-3/TRBV12-4	TRBJ2-1	CASGWVGLGEQFF	TGTGCCAGCGGCTGGGTGGGCCTCGGCGAGCAGTTCTTC
.	many	TRBV10-2	TRBJ2-7	CASSGDSYEQYF	TGTGCCAGCAGCGGGGACAGCTACGAGCAGTACTTC
.	few	TRBV5-4	TRBJ2-5	CASSLEYVGTGGAAETQYF	TGTGCCAGCAGCTTGGAATACGTAGGCACTGGGGGGGCCGCAGAGACCCAGTACTTC
.	few	TRBV29-1	TRBJ2-1	CSVYDSLKQFF	TGCAGCGTTTATGACTCACTAAAGCAGTTCTTC
TRBD1	.	TRBV7-9	TRBJ2-1	CASSSPGTGTNEQFF	TGTGCCAGCAGTTCGCCCGGGACAGGGACCAATGAGCAGTTCTTC
.	.	TRBV20-1	TRBJ2-3	CSARLGAVGGAVTDTQYF	TGCAGTGCTAGACTGGGGGCCGTCGGGGGTGCGGTCACAGATACGCAGTATTTT
.	many	TRBV6-4	TRBJ2-3	CASSEPNTDTQYF	TGTGCCAGCAGTGAACCCAACACAGATACGCAGTATTTT
TRBD1	few	TRBV28	TRBJ1-2	CASSLFGQGENYGYTF	TGTGCCAGCAGTTTATTCGGACAGGGGGAGAACTATGGCTACACCTTC
.	.	TRBV5-1	TRBJ2-1	CASSLASQGWNEQFF	TGCGCCAGCAGCTTGGCTAGCCAGGGATGGAATGAGCAGTTCTTC
.	few	TRBV27	TRBJ2-7	CASRPLSLAYEQYF	TGTGCCAGCAGACCCCTCAGTCTGGCCTACGAGCAGTACTTC
.	few	TRBV28	TRBJ2-7	CASSSTPDKLWDEQYF	TGTGCCAGCAGTTCAACCCCGGACAAACTGTGGGACGAGCAGTACTTC
.	.	TRBV3-1	TRBJ2-7	CASSQIPVSYEQYF	TGTGCCAGCAGCCAAATCCCCGTGTCCTACGAGCAGTACTTC
.	few	TRBV4-2	TRBJ2-5	CASSPSAPGETQYF	TGTGCCAGCAGCCCCTCCGCTCCGGGGGAGACCCAGTACTTC
.	.	TRBV28	TRBJ1-1	CASRKGYMNTEAFF	TGTGCCAGCAGGAAAGGGTACATGAACACTGAAGCTTTCTTT
.	.	TRBV2	TRBJ2-7	CASRGLDPYEQYF	TGTGCCAGCAGGGGGCTGGACCCCTACGAGCAGTACTTC
.	.	TRBV30	TRBJ2-1	CAWSVSSGNEQFF	TGTGCCTGGAGTGTTTCGAGTGGAAATGAGCAGTTCTTC
.	many	TRBV20-1	TRBJ2-2	CSAPGPNTGELFF	TGCAGTGCTCCGGGACCCAACACCGGGGAGCTGTTTTTT
TRBD1	few	TRBV6-1	TRBJ2-3	CASSRTGLLGSSTDTQYF	TGTGCCAGCAGCCGGACAGGGCTTTTAGGGTCTAGCACAGATACGCAGTATTTT
TRBD1	few	TRBV6-5	TRBJ2-2	CASSYRTGGSGELFF	TGTGCCAGCAGTTATCGGACAGGGGGGAGCGGGGAGCTGTTTTTT
TRBD1	many	TRBV29-1	TRBJ2-2	CSERDSYTGELFF	TGCAGCGAACGGGACAGCTACACCGGGGAGCTGTTTTTT
TRBD1	few	TRBV5-1	TRBJ2-3	CASSRGQGADTQYF	TGCGCCAGCAGCAGAGGACAGGGCGCAGATACGCAGTATTTT
.	.	TRBV2	TRBJ1-1	CASSELSEAFF	TGTGCCAGCAGCGAGCTTTCTGAAGCTTTCTTT
.	.	TRBV27	TRBJ2-3	CASRSLAAVTQYF	TGTGCCAGCAGGTCACTAGCAGCAGTGACGCAGTATTTT
.	many	TRBV4-1	TRBJ2-7	CASSPEGYEQYF	TGCGCCAGCAGCCCAGAGGGATACGAGCAGTACTTC
TRBD1	few	TRBV28	TRBJ2-1	CASSGTVYNEQFF	TGTGCCAGCAGTGGGACAGTCTACAATGAGCAGTTCTTC
TRBD2	.	TRBV2	TRBJ2-5	CASSTTSGGASETQYF	TGTGCCAGCAGCACCACTAGCGGGGGGGCGAGCGAGACCCAGTACTTC
.	.	TRBV25-1	TRBJ2-2	CASIESRANTGELFF	TGTGCCAGCATAGAGTCCCGAGCGAACACCGGGGAGCTGTTTTTT
.	few	TRBV24-1	TRBJ2-5	CATSGGQETQYF	TGTGCCACCAGCGGGGGACAAGAGACCCAGTACTTC
.	.	TRBV12-3/TRBV12-4	TRBJ2-3	CAIGQGTDTQYF	TGTGCCATCGGGCAGGGGACAGATACGCAGTATTTT
.	.	TRBV9	TRBJ2-3	CASNPLARATDTQYF	TGTGCCAGCAACCCACTAGCACGGGCCACAGATACGCAGTATTTT
.	few	TRBV24-1	TRBJ1-1	CATSDNQWTEAFF	TGTGCCACCAGTGACAACCAGTGGACTGAAGCTTTCTTT